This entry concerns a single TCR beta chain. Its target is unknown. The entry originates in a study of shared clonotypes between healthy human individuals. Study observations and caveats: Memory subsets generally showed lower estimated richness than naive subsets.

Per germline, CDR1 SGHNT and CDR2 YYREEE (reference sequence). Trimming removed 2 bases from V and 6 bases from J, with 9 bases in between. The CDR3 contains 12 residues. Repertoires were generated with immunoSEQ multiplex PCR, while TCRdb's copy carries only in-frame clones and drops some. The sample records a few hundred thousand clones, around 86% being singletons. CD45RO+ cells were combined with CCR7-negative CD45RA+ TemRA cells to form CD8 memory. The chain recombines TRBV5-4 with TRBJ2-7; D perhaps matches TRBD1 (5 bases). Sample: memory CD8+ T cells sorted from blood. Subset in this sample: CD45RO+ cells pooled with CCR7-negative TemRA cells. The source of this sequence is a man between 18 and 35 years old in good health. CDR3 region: CASSFGALEQYF. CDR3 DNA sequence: TGTGCCAGCAGCTTTGGGGCCCTCGAGCAGTACTTC.